The rows below give T cell receptor beta chains drawn from one sample of a study of memory CD4+ T cells and cytomegalovirus serostatus. Libraries were prepared by immunoSEQ multiplex PCR; TCRdb keeps only in-frame clonotypes and omits some of them. The data show approximately 44,000 clones, about 79% seen once. The sequenced sample was memory CD4+ T cells from blood. The origin of the receptors is an adult in good health and CMV-seronegative. CDR3s include the opening cysteine and the closing phenylalanine or tryptophan. D genes are given only for firm matches. A row's size may be missing; if present it is once, few, many or a size class.

CDR3 protein: CASSVDSTLGEKLFF
CDR3 DNA: TGTGCCAGCAGCGTAGATTCAACCTTAGGTGAAAAACTGTTTTTT
J gene: TRBJ1-4
clone size: many
V gene: TRBV7-9
D gene: NA

CDR3 protein: CAISGPGQGTYEQYF
CDR3 DNA: TGTGCCATCAGTGGGCCGGGACAGGGTACCTACGAGCAGTACTTC
J gene: TRBJ2-7
clone size: NA
V gene: TRBV10-3
D gene: TRBD1

CDR3 protein: CASSLEGVYNEQFF
CDR3 DNA: TGTGCCAGCAGCTTAGAGGGGGTCTACAATGAGCAGTTCTTC
J gene: TRBJ2-1
clone size: NA
V gene: TRBV11-3
D gene: NA

CDR3 protein: CASSLLARSETGELFF
CDR3 DNA: TGTGCCAGCTCGCTCCTAGCGAGGAGCGAGACCGGGGAGCTGTTTTTT
J gene: TRBJ2-2
clone size: NA
V gene: TRBV18
D gene: NA

CDR3 protein: CASSLVGTPPDEQYF
CDR3 DNA: TGCGCCAGCAGCTTGGTCGGGACACCGCCTGACGAGCAGTACTTC
J gene: TRBJ2-7
clone size: NA
V gene: TRBV5-1
D gene: NA

CDR3 protein: CASSSDRSYGYTF
CDR3 DNA: TGTGCCAGCAGTTCTGACAGGTCCTATGGCTACACCTTC
J gene: TRBJ1-2
clone size: NA
V gene: TRBV6-5
D gene: NA

CDR3 protein: CASSLRMANNEKLFF
CDR3 DNA: TGTGCCAGCAGTTTACGGATGGCTAATAATGAAAAACTGTTTTTT
J gene: TRBJ1-4
clone size: NA
V gene: TRBV27
D gene: NA

CDR3 protein: CASSLFGGMNTEAFF
CDR3 DNA: TGTGCCAGCAGCTTATTTGGGGGGATGAACACTGAAGCTTTCTTT
J gene: TRBJ1-1
clone size: few
V gene: TRBV7-9
D gene: NA

CDR3 protein: CASSLGAGGETQYF
CDR3 DNA: TGTGCCAGCAGCTTAGGAGCGGGAGGAGAGACCCAGTACTTC
J gene: TRBJ2-5
clone size: NA
V gene: TRBV7-2
D gene: TRBD2

CDR3 protein: CASSLLGVTDTQYF
CDR3 DNA: TGTGCCAGCAGCCTACTAGGGGTCACAGATACGCAGTATTTT
J gene: TRBJ2-3
clone size: few
V gene: TRBV7-3
D gene: NA

CDR3 protein: CSVERGGVNTEAFF
CDR3 DNA: TGCAGCGTTGAAAGGGGGGGAGTGAACACTGAAGCTTTCTTT
J gene: TRBJ1-1
clone size: NA
V gene: TRBV29-1
D gene: NA

CDR3 protein: CASSLGVFADTQYF
CDR3 DNA: TGCGCCAGCAGCTTGGGGGTCTTTGCAGATACGCAGTATTTT
J gene: TRBJ2-3
clone size: NA
V gene: TRBV5-1
D gene: NA

CDR3 protein: CSVEGQGAYEQYF
CDR3 DNA: TGCAGCGTTGAGGGACAGGGGGCCTACGAGCAGTACTTC
J gene: TRBJ2-7
clone size: NA
V gene: TRBV29-1
D gene: TRBD1

CDR3 protein: CASSLGDRRLPYEQYF
CDR3 DNA: TGTGCCAGCAGCTTAGGCGACAGGAGGCTACCCTACGAGCAGTACTTC
J gene: TRBJ2-7
clone size: NA
V gene: TRBV7-2
D gene: NA

CDR3 protein: CAMATVPYNEQFF
CDR3 DNA: TGTGCCATGGCGACTGTGCCTTACAATGAGCAGTTCTTC
J gene: TRBJ2-1
clone size: NA
V gene: TRBV10-3
D gene: NA

CDR3 protein: CASSPTSGRGNYEQYF
CDR3 DNA: TGTGCCAGCAGCCCCACTTCGGGGAGGGGGAACTACGAGCAGTACTTC
J gene: TRBJ2-7
clone size: NA
V gene: TRBV7-2
D gene: NA

CDR3 protein: CASRVFGLLNTEAFF
CDR3 DNA: TGTGCCAGCAGGGTGTTTGGTCTGTTGAACACTGAAGCTTTCTTT
J gene: TRBJ1-1
clone size: NA
V gene: TRBV5-6
D gene: NA

CDR3 protein: CASSSSGEVRNTEAFF
CDR3 DNA: TGTGCCAGCAGTTCTTCAGGGGAGGTGAGGAACACTGAAGCTTTCTTT
J gene: TRBJ1-1
clone size: NA
V gene: TRBV6-5
D gene: NA

CDR3 protein: CASYRGLSGNTIYF
CDR3 DNA: TGCGCCAGCTACAGGGGGCTCTCTGGAAACACCATATATTTT
J gene: TRBJ1-3
clone size: few
V gene: TRBV10-2
D gene: TRBD1

CDR3 protein: CASGPQNYNEQFF
CDR3 DNA: TGTGCCAGCGGGCCCCAGAACTACAATGAGCAGTTCTTC
J gene: TRBJ2-1
clone size: NA
V gene: TRBV28
D gene: NA